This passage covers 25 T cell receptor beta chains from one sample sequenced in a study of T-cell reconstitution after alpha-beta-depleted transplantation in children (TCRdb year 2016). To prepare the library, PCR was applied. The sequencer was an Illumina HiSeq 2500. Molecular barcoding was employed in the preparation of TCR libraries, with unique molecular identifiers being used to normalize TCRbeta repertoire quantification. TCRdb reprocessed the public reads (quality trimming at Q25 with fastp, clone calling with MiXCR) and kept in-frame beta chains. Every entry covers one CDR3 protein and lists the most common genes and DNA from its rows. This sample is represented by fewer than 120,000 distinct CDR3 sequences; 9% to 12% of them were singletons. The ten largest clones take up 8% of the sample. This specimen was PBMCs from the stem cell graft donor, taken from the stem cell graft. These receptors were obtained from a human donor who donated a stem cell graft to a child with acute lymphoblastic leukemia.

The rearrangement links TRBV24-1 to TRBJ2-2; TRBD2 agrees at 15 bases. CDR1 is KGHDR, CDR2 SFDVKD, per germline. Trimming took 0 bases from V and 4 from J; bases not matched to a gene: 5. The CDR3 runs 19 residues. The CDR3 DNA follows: TGTGCCACCAGTGATTTGGGACTAGCGGGAGGGCCGGGCACCGGGGAGCTGTTTTTT. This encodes CATSDLGLAGGPGTGELFF.

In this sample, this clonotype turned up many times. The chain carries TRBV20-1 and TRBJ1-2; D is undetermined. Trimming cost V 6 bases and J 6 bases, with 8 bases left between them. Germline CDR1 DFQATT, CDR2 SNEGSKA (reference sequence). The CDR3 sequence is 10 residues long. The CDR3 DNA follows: TGCAGTGCGATGAGTGATGGCTACACCTTC. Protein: CSAMSDGYTF.

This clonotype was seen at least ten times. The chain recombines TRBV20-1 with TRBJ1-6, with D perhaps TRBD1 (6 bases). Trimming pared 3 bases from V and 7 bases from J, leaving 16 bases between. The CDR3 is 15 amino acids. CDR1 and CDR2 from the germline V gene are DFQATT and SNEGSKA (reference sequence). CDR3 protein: CSASRGRGGNSPLHF. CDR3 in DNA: TGCAGTGCTAGTCGAGGCAGGGGTGGCAATTCACCCCTCCACTTT.

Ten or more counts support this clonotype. The CDR3, as DNA: TGCGCCAGCAGCTACAGCGGGAGTTGGGACGAGCAGTACTTC. Amino acids: CASSYSGSWDEQYF. V is TRBV5-1 and J is TRBJ2-7; 8 nucleotides match TRBD2. Trimming at V came to 3 bases and at J to 5 bases, leaving 7 bases not matched to a gene. Germline V gene lookup returns CDR1 SGHRS and CDR2 YFSETQ. The CDR3 sequence is 14 residues long.

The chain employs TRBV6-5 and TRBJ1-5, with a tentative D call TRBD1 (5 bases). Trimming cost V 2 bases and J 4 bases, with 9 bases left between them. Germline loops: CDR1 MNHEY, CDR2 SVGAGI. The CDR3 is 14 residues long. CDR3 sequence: CASSYARQNQPQHF. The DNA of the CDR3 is TGTGCCAGCAGTTACGCCAGACAGAATCAGCCCCAGCATTTT.

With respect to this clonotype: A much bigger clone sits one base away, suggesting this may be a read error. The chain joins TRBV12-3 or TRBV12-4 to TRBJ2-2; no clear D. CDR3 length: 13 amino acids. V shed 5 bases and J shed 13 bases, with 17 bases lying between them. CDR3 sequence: CASSPGRLVGLFF. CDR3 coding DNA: TGTGCCAGCAGTCCAGGCCGTCTAGTCGGGCTGTTTTTT.

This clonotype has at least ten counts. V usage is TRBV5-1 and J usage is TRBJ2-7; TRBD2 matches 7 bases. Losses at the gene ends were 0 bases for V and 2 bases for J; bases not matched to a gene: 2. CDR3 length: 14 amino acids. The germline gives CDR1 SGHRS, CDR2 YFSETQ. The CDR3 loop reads CASSLAAGAYEQYF. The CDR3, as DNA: TGCGCCAGCAGCTTGGCGGCGGGAGCCTACGAGCAGTACTTC.

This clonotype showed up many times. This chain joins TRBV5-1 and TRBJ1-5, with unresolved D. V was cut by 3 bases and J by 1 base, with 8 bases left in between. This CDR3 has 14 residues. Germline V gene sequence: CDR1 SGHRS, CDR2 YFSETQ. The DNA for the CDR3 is TGCGCCAGCAGCTCGGACGGAAGCAATCAGCCCCAGCATTTT. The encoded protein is CASSSDGSNQPQHF.

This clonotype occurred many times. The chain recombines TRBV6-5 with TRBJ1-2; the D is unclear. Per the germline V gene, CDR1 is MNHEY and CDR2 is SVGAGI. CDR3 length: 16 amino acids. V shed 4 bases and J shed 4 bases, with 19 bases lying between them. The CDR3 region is CASSFDFTTTGYGYTF. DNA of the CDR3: TGTGCCAGCAGTTTTGACTTCACCACCACGGGCTATGGCTACACCTTC.

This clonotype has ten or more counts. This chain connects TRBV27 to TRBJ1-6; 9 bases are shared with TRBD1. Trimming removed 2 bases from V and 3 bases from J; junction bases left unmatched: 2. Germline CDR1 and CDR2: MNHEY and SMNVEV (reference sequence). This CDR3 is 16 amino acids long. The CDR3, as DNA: TGTGCCAGCAGTTTAACGGGACAGGGCTATAATTCACCCCTCCACTTT. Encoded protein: CASSLTGQGYNSPLHF.

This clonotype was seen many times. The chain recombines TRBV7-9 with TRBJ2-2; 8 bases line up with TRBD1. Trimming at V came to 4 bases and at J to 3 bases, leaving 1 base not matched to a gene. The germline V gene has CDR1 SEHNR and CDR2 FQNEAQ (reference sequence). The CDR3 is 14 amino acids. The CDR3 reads CASSSTGDTGELFF. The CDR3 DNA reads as TGTGCCAGCAGCTCGACAGGGGACACCGGGGAGCTGTTTTTT.

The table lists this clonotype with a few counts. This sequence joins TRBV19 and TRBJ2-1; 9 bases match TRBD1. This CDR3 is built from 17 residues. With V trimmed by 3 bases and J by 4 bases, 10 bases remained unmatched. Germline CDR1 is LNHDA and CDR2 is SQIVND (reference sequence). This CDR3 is CASSIPLDRGFYNEQFF. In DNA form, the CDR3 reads TGTGCCAGTAGTATTCCTTTGGACAGGGGATTTTACAATGAGCAGTTCTTC.

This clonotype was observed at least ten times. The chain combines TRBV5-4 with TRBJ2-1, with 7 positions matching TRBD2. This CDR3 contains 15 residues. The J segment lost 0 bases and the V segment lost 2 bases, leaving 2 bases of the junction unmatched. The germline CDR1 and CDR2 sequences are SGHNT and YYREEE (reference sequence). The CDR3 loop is CASSFGGSSYNEQFF. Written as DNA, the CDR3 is TGTGCCAGCAGCTTCGGGGGGAGCTCCTACAATGAGCAGTTCTTC.

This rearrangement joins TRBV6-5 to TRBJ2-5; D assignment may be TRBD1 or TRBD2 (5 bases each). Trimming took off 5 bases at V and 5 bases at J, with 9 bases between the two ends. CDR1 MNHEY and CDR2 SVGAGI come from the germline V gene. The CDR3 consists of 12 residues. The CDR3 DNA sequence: TGTGCCAGCAGTATGGGGACGGAGACCCAGTACTTC. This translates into CASSMGTETQYF.

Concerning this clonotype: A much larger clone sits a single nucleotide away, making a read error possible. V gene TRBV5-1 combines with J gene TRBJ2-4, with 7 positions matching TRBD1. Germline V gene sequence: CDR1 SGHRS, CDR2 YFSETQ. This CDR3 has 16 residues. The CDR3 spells CASSGDRDLAKNMQYF. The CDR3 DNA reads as TGCGCCAGCAGCGGAGACAGGGATCTAGCCAAAAACATGCAGTACTTC.

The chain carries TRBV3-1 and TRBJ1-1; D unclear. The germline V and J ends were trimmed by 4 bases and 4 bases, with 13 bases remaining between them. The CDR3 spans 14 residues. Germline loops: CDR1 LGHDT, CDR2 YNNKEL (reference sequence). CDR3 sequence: CASSLDLMGTEAFF. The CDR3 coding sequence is TGTGCCAGCAGCCTTGACCTGATGGGCACTGAAGCTTTCTTT.

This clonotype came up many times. The CDR3 sequence: CASTAGAYNSPLHF. The CDR3 nucleotides are TGTGCCAGCACCGCTGGGGCCTATAATTCACCCCTCCACTTT. This chain connects TRBV7-9 to TRBJ1-6; D unclear. CDR1 and CDR2 from the germline V gene are SEHNR and FQNEAQ (reference sequence). V lost 7 bases and J 2 bases, leaving 9 bases between the germline ends. There are 14 residues in the CDR3.

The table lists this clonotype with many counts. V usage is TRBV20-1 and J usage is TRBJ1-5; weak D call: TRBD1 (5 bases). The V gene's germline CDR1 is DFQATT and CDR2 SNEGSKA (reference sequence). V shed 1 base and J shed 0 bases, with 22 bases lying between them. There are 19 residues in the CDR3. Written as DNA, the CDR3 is TGCAGTGCTAGAGTAGGGGTTGTGGGGCCGGGGAATAGCAATCAGCCCCAGCATTTT. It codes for CSARVGVVGPGNSNQPQHF.

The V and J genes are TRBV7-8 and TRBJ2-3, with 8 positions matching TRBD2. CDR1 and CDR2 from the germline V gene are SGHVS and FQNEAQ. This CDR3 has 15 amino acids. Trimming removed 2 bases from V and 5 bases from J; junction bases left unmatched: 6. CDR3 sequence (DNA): TGTGCCAGCAGCTTACCCCGGGGGGGCGGAGATACGCAGTATTTT. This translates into CASSLPRGGGDTQYF.

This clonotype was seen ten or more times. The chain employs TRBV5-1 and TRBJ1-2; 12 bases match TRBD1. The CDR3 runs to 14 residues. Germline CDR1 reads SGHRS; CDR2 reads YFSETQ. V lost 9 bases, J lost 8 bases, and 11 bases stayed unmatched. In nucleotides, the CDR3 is TGCGCCACCGGGACAGGGGGCGCAAAGGAAGGCTACACCTTC. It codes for CATGTGGAKEGYTF.

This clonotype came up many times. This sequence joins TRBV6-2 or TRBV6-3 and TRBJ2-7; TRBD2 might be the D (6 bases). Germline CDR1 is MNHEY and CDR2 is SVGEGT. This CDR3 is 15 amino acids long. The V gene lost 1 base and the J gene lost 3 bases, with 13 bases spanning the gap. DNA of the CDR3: TGTGCCAGCAGTTACTTGCGCCGGGGGAACTACGAGCAGTACTTC. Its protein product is CASSYLRRGNYEQYF.

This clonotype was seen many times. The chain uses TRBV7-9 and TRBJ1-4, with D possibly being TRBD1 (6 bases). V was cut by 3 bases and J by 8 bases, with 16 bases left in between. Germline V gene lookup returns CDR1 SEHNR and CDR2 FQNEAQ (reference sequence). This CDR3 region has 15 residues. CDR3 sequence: CASSFSGGAGEKLFF. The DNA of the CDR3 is TGTGCCAGCAGCTTTAGCGGGGGCGCGGGGGAAAAACTGTTTTTT.

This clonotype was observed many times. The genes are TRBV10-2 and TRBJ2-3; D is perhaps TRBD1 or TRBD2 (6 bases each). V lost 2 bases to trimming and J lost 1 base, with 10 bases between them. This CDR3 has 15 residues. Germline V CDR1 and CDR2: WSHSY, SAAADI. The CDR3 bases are TGCGCCAGCAGTGAGCCGAGGGGGGGCACAGATACGCAGTATTTT. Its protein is CASSEPRGGTDTQYF.

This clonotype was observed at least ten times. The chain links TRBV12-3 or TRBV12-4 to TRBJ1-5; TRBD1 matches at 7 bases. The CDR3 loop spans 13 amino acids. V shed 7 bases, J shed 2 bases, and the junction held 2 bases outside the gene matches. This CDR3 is CASTGTGNQPQHF. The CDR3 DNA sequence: TGTGCCAGCACCGGGACAGGCAATCAGCCCCAGCATTTT.

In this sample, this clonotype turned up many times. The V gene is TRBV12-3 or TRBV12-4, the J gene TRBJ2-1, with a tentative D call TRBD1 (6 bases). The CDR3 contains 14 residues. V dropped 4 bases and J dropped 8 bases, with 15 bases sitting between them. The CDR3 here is CASSSTGYRYEQFF. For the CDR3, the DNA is TGTGCCAGCAGTTCAACAGGGTATCGCTATGAGCAGTTCTTC.